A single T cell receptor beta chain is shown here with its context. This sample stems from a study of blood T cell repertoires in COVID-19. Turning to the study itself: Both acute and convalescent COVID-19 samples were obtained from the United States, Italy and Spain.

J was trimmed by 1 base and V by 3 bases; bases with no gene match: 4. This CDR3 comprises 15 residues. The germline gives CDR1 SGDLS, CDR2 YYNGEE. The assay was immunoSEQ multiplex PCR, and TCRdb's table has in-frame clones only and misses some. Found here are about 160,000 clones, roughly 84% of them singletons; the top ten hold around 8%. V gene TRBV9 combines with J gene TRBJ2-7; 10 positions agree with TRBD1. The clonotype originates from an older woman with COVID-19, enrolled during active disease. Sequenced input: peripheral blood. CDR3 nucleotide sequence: TGTGCCAGCAGCGCCCGGGACAGGGGTTCCTACGAGCAGTACTTC. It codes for CASSARDRGSYEQYF.